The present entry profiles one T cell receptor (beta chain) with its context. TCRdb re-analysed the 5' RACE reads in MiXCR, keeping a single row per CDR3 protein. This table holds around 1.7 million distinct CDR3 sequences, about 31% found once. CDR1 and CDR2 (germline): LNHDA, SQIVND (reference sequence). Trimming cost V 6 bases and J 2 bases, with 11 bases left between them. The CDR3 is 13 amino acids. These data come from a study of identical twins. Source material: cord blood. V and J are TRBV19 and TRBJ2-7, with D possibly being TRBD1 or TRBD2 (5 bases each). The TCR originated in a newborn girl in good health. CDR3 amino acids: CASRRDQTYEQYF. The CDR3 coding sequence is TGTGCCAGTAGGAGGGACCAAACCTACGAGCAGTACTTC.